This note documents a single TCR beta chain sequence. The germline V gene has CDR1 SQVTM and CDR2 ANQGSEA. V lost 7 bases, J lost 6 bases, and 15 bases lay in between. The CDR3 runs to 12 residues. Only in-frame clones appear in the TCRdb table, and some are missing; sequencing was by immunoSEQ multiplex PCR. The sample records 6,000 to 7,500 clones, around 83% being singletons. The source of the sample is a study of blood T cell repertoires in COVID-19. Looking at the study overall: Acute-phase and convalescent COVID-19 samples originated in the United States, Italy and Spain.

The J gene is TRBJ2-5, the V gene TRBV29-1; tentative D call: TRBD2 (7 bases). This TCR derives from a human donor with active COVID-19. The donor label of this sample is uncertain. What was sequenced was peripheral blood. The chain's CDR3 is CSADEGGKTQYF. CDR3 coding DNA: TGCAGCGCGGACGAGGGGGGGAAGACCCAGTACTTC.